This passage covers 4 T cell receptor beta chains from one sample sequenced in a study of early stage breast cancer tumors (TCRdb year 2017). Library preparation used the immunoSEQ multiplex PCR assay. In its TCRdb copy, this immuneACCESS table keeps in-frame sequences only and misses some clones. Where compared with another copy, unresolved V genes explain less than half of these, and the others have no known cause. The sample records just over 70,000 clones, 70% to 85% of which are singletons. The ten top clones hold 3% to 3.5% of the sample. Sequenced material: blood. These receptors originate from a person in their sixties or seventies with breast cancer.

This chain connects TRBV5-1 to TRBJ2-7; TRBD2 is a possible D gene (5 bases). The V gene lost 0 bases and the J gene lost 4 bases, with 11 bases spanning the gap. Germline values: CDR1 SGHRS, CDR2 YFSETQ. The CDR3 extends over 14 amino acids. CDR3: CASSLAAGPYEQYF. In DNA form, the CDR3 reads TGCGCCAGCAGCTTGGCGGCGGGTCCGTACGAGCAGTACTTC.

The rearrangement joins TRBV5-6 to TRBJ2-2, with 12 bases that match TRBD1. V shed 2 bases and J 7 bases; nucleotides not matched to a gene: 6. CDR1 and CDR2 (germline): SGHDT, YYEEEE. The CDR3 contains 16 residues. This CDR3 is CASSFEGTGGRGELFF. In nucleotides, the CDR3 is TGTGCCAGCAGCTTCGAAGGGACAGGGGGCCGCGGGGAGCTGTTTTTT.

The rearrangement joins TRBV29-1 to TRBJ1-3; D not certain. This CDR3 is built from 16 residues. Germline CDR1 and CDR2: SQVTM and ANQGSEA. V shed 3 bases and J shed 4 bases, with 19 bases lying between them. CDR3 residues: CSVDLHPTPIGNTIYF. CDR3 sequence (DNA): TGCAGCGTTGACTTGCACCCAACCCCGATCGGAAACACCATATATTTT.

About this clone itself: A junction end diverges from the germline sequence, so it may reflect a read error. The chain couples TRBV10-3 to TRBJ2-7, with no clear D. CDR3 length: 13 amino acids. Germline loops: CDR1 ENHRY, CDR2 SYGVKD. The DNA for the CDR3 is TGTGCCACCAGTCCCACGGAATCCTACGAGCAGTACTTC. Amino acids: CATSPTESYEQYF.